A single sample gave rise to the 24 T cell receptor beta chains below, sequenced in a study of Graves' ophthalmopathy and Graves' hyperthyroidism. The study amplified TCR beta CDR3 regions using RNA transcripts. First-round RT-PCR relied on HTBI primers, and a second-round multiplex PCR came next. One entry per CDR3 protein, called by TCRdb with MiXCR from the multiplex PCR reads. The repertoire has 900,000 to 1,200,000 distinct CDR3 sequences, about 36% of them found once; the top ten carry around 10%. The material sequenced was peripheral blood or thyroid tissue (not recorded which). The receptors were gathered from an adult man with Graves' hyperthyroidism.

This sequence joins TRBV6-4 and TRBJ1-2, with a weak D call TRBD1 (6 bases). V lost 0 bases and J 8 bases, leaving 19 bases between the germline ends. CDR3 length: 16 residues. In germline, CDR1 is MRHNA, CDR2 SNTAGT. CDR3 in amino acids: CASSDSALQGSGGYTF. CDR3 DNA sequence: TGTGCCAGCAGTGACTCCGCGTTACAGGGATCTGGCGGCTACACCTTC.

In this sample, this clonotype turned up many times. The rearrangement joins TRBV20-1 to TRBJ2-7, with D tentatively TRBD1 (5 bases). Germline loops: CDR1 DFQATT, CDR2 SNEGSKA (reference sequence). V was shortened by 7 bases and J by 2 bases, with 21 bases between the two germline ends. CDR3 size: 15 residues. CDR3 residues: CSVGSWGLNPYEQYF. The CDR3 DNA reads as TGCAGTGTTGGCTCTTGGGGCCTCAACCCCTACGAGCAGTACTTC.

This clonotype was seen many times. V gene TRBV7-2 combines with J gene TRBJ1-6; D is unresolved. Germline-derived CDR1 and CDR2 are SGHTA and FQGNSA. Trimming removed 2 bases at V and 10 bases at J, with 9 bases between. This CDR3 spans 13 amino acids. CDR3 sequence (DNA): TGTGCCAGCAGCTTAAAGTGGGGATCACCCCTCCACTTT. Translating gives CASSLKWGSPLHF.

This clonotype was counted many times. This chain links TRBV6-5 with TRBJ2-5, with 13 bases identical to TRBD2. Per the germline V gene, CDR1 is MNHEY and CDR2 is SVGAGI. CDR3 length: 15 amino acids. J gave up 5 bases and V 6 bases, and 6 bases lay outside the gene matches. This chain's CDR3 is CASRPGTSGKETQYF. CDR3 sequence (DNA): TGTGCCAGCAGACCCGGGACTAGCGGGAAGGAGACCCAGTACTTC.

This clonotype was found many times. V usage is TRBV20-1 and J usage is TRBJ1-5, with 9 bases aligning to TRBD1. The V and J ends lost 3 bases and 1 base, in that order; junction bases with no gene match: 7. The CDR3 is 16 amino acids. Per germline, CDR1 DFQATT and CDR2 SNEGSKA (reference sequence). The CDR3 reads CSASHRDRVSNQPQHF. The CDR3 coding sequence is TGCAGTGCTAGCCACCGGGACAGGGTGAGCAATCAGCCCCAGCATTTT.

Points on this clonotype: A much larger clone differs from this one at a single base, so this may be a read error. J is TRBJ1-4 and V is TRBV5-1, with TRBD1 as a possible D gene (5 bases). Looked up from germline, CDR1 is SGHRS and CDR2 is YFSETQ. The CDR3 has 13 residues. CDR3 loop: CVSSLRGAEKLFF. CDR3 nucleotide sequence: TGCGTCAGCAGCTTACGGGGCGCCGAAAAACTGTTTTTT.

V gene TRBV14 combines with J gene TRBJ2-7; D may correspond to TRBD1 or TRBD2 (5 bases each). Per the germline V gene, CDR1 is SGHDN and CDR2 is FVKESK. This CDR3 has 20 amino acids. V dropped 4 bases and J dropped 1 base, with 29 bases sitting between them. CDR3 in amino acids: CASSRKRRAFASGPSYEQYF. CDR3 DNA sequence: TGTGCCAGCAGCCGAAAAAGGCGCGCTTTTGCCTCGGGACCGTCCTACGAGCAGTACTTC.

This clonotype was picked up one time. The chain is built from TRBV28 and TRBJ2-7; 8 bases line up with TRBD2. The CDR3 spans 14 residues. Germline loops: CDR1 MDHEN, CDR2 SYDVKM. The trim removed 6 bases at V and 3 bases at J, leaving 7 bases unmatched. CDR3 sequence: CASRIGLAFYEQYF. DNA for the CDR3: TGTGCCAGCAGGATTGGACTAGCTTTCTACGAGCAGTACTTC.

The rearrangement joins TRBV6-5 to TRBJ2-5; D gene uncertain. This CDR3 spans 14 amino acids. Trimming pared 2 bases from V and 2 bases from J, leaving 9 bases between. Germline CDR1 and CDR2: MNHEY and SVGAGI. CDR3 in amino acids: CASSYNGHQETQYF. CDR3 DNA sequence: TGTGCCAGCAGTTACAACGGGCATCAAGAGACCCAGTACTTC.

Note on this clonotype: A clone one base away is much larger, so this may be a read error. The chain uses TRBV6-6 and TRBJ2-5, with D unclear. The CDR3 is 15 amino acids. Looked up from germline, CDR1 is MNHNY and CDR2 is SVGAGI (reference sequence). The CDR3 DNA is TGTGCCATCAGTTACTCGACGGGTGGCAAAGAGACCCAGTACTTC. This gives the protein CAISYSTGGKETQYF.

There are many counts of this clonotype. The J gene is TRBJ1-3, the V gene TRBV10-3; D remains ambiguous. This CDR3 region has 15 residues. The V and J ends lost 3 bases and 0 bases respectively, with 9 bases between them. Germline CDR1 and CDR2: ENHRY and SYGVKD. CDR3 loop: CAISDPDYSGNTIYF. The CDR3 nucleotides read TGTGCCATCAGTGACCCTGACTACTCTGGAAACACCATATATTTT.

CDR3 coding DNA: TGTGCCAGTAGTATAGCTCTTAGGGGCCGACTAGCGGAGCGCCACGAGCAGTACTTC. Its translation: CASSIALRGRLAERHEQYF. This chain links TRBV19 with TRBJ2-7; 9 bases line up with TRBD2. Germline CDR1 is LNHDA and CDR2 is SQIVND (reference sequence). V was clipped by 1 base and J by 5 bases; unmatched bases: 18. This CDR3 comprises 19 residues.

This clonotype was counted ten times or more. This chain connects TRBV2 to TRBJ1-5; TRBD1 matches 8 bases. This CDR3 contains 15 residues. The V gene's germline CDR1 is SNHLY and CDR2 FYNNEI. The V gene end was trimmed by 1 base and the J gene end by 3 bases; junction bases not matched to a gene: 2. As DNA, the CDR3 is TGTGCCAGCAGTGAAGGGACAGGGCCCAATCAGCCCCAGCATTTT. This gives the protein CASSEGTGPNQPQHF.

The rearrangement links TRBV7-9 to TRBJ2-5; a weak D match, TRBD1 (6 bases). Trimming cost V 5 bases and J 3 bases, with 13 bases left between them. Per the germline V gene, CDR1 is SEHNR and CDR2 is FQNEAQ (reference sequence). The CDR3 has 14 residues. CDR3 in amino acids: CASSHRDIKETQYF. Here the CDR3 DNA reads TGTGCCAGCAGCCACCGGGACATCAAAGAGACCCAGTACTTC.

Notes on this clonotype: At one boundary the junction diverges from the germline segment, which might be a read error. The chain joins TRBV10-3 to TRBJ2-7, with 8 nucleotides matching TRBD2. Germline V gene lookup returns CDR1 ENHRY and CDR2 SYGVKD. The CDR3 contains 17 residues. CDR3 nucleotides: TGTGCCATCTGTGAGTCGGGGGGGGGACCCGGCGGGCACGAGCAGTACTTC. The encoded protein is CAICESGGGPGGHEQYF.

V is TRBV5-1 and J is TRBJ2-5; D is undetermined. The CDR3 has 15 amino acids. Germline V CDR1 and CDR2: SGHRS, YFSETQ. V lost 5 bases to trimming and J lost 1 base, with 15 bases between them. CDR3 region: CASRSWGWGQETQYF. In nucleotides, the CDR3 is TGCGCCAGCAGATCTTGGGGTTGGGGCCAAGAGACCCAGTACTTC.

This chain uses TRBV2 with TRBJ2-5, with TRBD1 identical over 7 bases. The CDR3 contains 16 residues. Losses at the gene ends were 5 bases for V and 5 bases for J; bases not matched to a gene: 14. Per the germline V gene, CDR1 is SNHLY and CDR2 is FYNNEI. This CDR3 reads CASSSHINRGGETQYF. DNA for the CDR3: TGTGCCAGCAGTTCACACATAAACAGGGGTGGGGAGACCCAGTACTTC.

This clonotype was detected ten times or more. Here the CDR3 reads CSARDGGTGAYEQYF. The CDR3 DNA reads as TGCAGTGCTAGAGACGGCGGGACAGGGGCCTACGAGCAGTACTTC. This chain links TRBV20-1 with TRBJ2-7; TRBD1 aligns across 10 bases. Trimming cost V 0 bases and J 2 bases; bases outside gene matches: 4. CDR1 and CDR2 (germline): DFQATT, SNEGSKA (reference sequence). This CDR3 comprises 15 residues.

Worth noting for this clonotype: Being one base from a much bigger clone, this may be a read error. In nucleotides, the CDR3 is TGTGCCAGCAGCTTAGCCGCAGGGGAATTCGAGACCCAGTACTTC. This translates into CASSLAAGEFETQYF. The chain uses TRBV7-2 and TRBJ2-5; D possibly corresponds to TRBD1 (6 bases). Per germline, CDR1 SGHTA and CDR2 FQGNSA. V shed 0 bases and J shed 5 bases, with 13 bases lying between them. The CDR3 has 15 residues.

This clonotype has only one observation. The chain combines TRBV20-1 with TRBJ2-7; weak D call: TRBD2 (5 bases). The ends were cut back, 0 bases at V and 2 bases at J, with 14 bases in the middle. Germline-derived CDR1 and CDR2 are DFQATT and SNEGSKA (reference sequence). This CDR3 region has 15 residues. The CDR3 reads CSARDRRTGTYEQYF. As DNA, the CDR3 is TGCAGTGCTAGAGATCGTAGGACGGGAACCTACGAGCAGTACTTC.

This clonotype was picked up a small number of times. This rearrangement joins TRBV10-3 to TRBJ2-1, with no clear D. The CDR3 consists of 15 residues. Germline V gene data show CDR1 as ENHRY and CDR2 as SYGVKD. Trimming took off 5 bases at V and 7 bases at J, with 18 bases between the two ends. The CDR3: CAISYFASVSNEQFF. CDR3 bases: TGTGCCATCAGTTACTTTGCCTCAGTGAGTAATGAGCAGTTCTTC.

This clonotype has a handful of counts. J is TRBJ2-2 and V is TRBV7-8; TRBD2 might be the D (5 bases). Germline loops: CDR1 SGHVS, CDR2 FQNEAQ. The V end lost 1 base, the J end lost 4 bases, and 10 bases lay between the germline ends. The CDR3 has 15 amino acids. The CDR3, as DNA: TGTGCCAGCAGCTTAGGCCTAGGAGGCACCGGGGAGCTGTTTTTT. Residues: CASSLGLGGTGELFF.

Of note for this clonotype: At one end the junction does not follow the germline gene, possibly because of a read error. The rearrangement uses TRBV5-1 and TRBJ2-2; 11 bases map to TRBD2. The CDR3 loop spans 15 amino acids. Germline CDR1 reads SGHRS; CDR2 reads YFSETQ. The chain's CDR3 is CASSWLAGGQDELFF. CDR3 in DNA: TGTGCCAGCAGCTGGTTAGCGGGAGGGCAGGATGAGCTGTTTTTT.

This clonotype was found many times. The chain carries TRBV2 and TRBJ1-5, with 9 nucleotides matching TRBD1. Looked up from germline, CDR1 is SNHLY and CDR2 is FYNNEI. Losses at the gene ends were 2 bases for V and 3 bases for J; bases not matched to a gene: 8. The length of the CDR3 is 17 residues. CDR3 region: CASSEQRTGAYNQPQHF. The CDR3 nucleotides are TGTGCCAGCAGTGAACAAAGGACAGGGGCATACAATCAGCCCCAGCATTTT.